The clone carrying this T cell receptor beta chain was observed many times. Its antigen is as yet unknown. The CDR3 covers 20 residues. Germline V gene data show CDR1 as LNHDA and CDR2 as SQIVND (reference sequence). V lost 5 bases and J lost 3; bases outside the gene matches: 25. The PBMC fraction was derived from around 9.4 ml of fresh peripheral blood. This entry belongs to a study of Graves' ophthalmopathy and Graves' hyperthyroidism. The overall study: Peripheral blood sampling occurred at initial diagnosis, before any treatment. Findings and limits, study-wide: Blood also contained most of the expanded thyroid clonotypes above 0.001 frequency.

Researchers took RNA transcripts and amplified TCR beta CDR3 regions from them. HTBI primers primed a first-round RT-PCR, and a second-round multiplex PCR followed. A single record per CDR3 protein comes from TCRdb applying MiXCR to the multiplex PCR reads. The sample shows about 370,000 distinct CDR3 sequences, about 17% of them seen only once. The genes are TRBV19 and TRBJ2-7; the match to TRBD1 covers 7 bases. This TCR was recovered from an adult woman with stable Graves' hyperthyroidism. Sequencing input: peripheral blood. Here the CDR3 reads CASSGPEWGQGDLFGYEQYF. DNA of the CDR3: TGTGCCAGTAGTGGACCCGAGTGGGGCCAGGGGGATTTATTCGGCTACGAGCAGTACTTC. The full variable domain, with the rest looked up from reference TRBV19 and TRBJ2-7, is DGGITQSPKYLFRKEGQNVTLSCEQNLNHDAMYWYRQDPGQGLRLIYYSQIVNDFQKGDIAEGYSVSREKKESFPLTVTSAQKNPTAFYLCASSGPEWGQGDLFGYEQYFGPGTRLTVT.